This record looks at one TCR beta chain sequence and its context. What it binds is unknown. Method: immunoSEQ multiplex PCR; TCRdb's copy keeps in-frame clones and lacks some. The sample gives under 2,000,000 clones, about 95% of which show up once; around 1% is in the top ten. Germline CDR1 is SQVTM and CDR2 is ANQGSEA. The length of the CDR3 is 14 residues. V lost 7 bases and J lost 2; bases outside the gene matches: 10. The naive CD8 subset, CD45RO-negative cells positively selected for CCR7, excluded terminally differentiated effector memory CD45RA+ cells. These data are taken from a study of shared clonotypes between healthy human individuals. Study-wide findings and caveats: The study found lower generation probabilities in non-shared clonotypes than in those shared by all four donors. Around 5% was the fraction of naive CD4 clonotypes found shared across a few donors.

Sequenced: naive CD8+ T cells sorted from blood. V gene TRBV29-1 combines with J gene TRBJ2-5; TRBD2 matches at 7 bases. This TCR was sampled from a man between 18 and 29 years old in good health. The CDR3 bases are TGCAGCGGCGCCGTACTAGCGTCACAAGAGACCCAGTACTTC. As protein: CSGAVLASQETQYF.